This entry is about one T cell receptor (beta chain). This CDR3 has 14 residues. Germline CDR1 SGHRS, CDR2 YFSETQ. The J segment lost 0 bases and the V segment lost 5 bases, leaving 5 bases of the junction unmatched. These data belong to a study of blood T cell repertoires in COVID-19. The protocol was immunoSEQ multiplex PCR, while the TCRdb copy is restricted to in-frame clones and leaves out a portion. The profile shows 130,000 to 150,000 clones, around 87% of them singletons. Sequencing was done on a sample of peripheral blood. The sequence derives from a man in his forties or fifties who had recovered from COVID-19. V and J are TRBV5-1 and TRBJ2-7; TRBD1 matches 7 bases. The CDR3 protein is CASREGASSYEQYF. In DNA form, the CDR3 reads TGCGCCAGCAGAGAGGGGGCAAGCTCCTACGAGCAGTACTTC.